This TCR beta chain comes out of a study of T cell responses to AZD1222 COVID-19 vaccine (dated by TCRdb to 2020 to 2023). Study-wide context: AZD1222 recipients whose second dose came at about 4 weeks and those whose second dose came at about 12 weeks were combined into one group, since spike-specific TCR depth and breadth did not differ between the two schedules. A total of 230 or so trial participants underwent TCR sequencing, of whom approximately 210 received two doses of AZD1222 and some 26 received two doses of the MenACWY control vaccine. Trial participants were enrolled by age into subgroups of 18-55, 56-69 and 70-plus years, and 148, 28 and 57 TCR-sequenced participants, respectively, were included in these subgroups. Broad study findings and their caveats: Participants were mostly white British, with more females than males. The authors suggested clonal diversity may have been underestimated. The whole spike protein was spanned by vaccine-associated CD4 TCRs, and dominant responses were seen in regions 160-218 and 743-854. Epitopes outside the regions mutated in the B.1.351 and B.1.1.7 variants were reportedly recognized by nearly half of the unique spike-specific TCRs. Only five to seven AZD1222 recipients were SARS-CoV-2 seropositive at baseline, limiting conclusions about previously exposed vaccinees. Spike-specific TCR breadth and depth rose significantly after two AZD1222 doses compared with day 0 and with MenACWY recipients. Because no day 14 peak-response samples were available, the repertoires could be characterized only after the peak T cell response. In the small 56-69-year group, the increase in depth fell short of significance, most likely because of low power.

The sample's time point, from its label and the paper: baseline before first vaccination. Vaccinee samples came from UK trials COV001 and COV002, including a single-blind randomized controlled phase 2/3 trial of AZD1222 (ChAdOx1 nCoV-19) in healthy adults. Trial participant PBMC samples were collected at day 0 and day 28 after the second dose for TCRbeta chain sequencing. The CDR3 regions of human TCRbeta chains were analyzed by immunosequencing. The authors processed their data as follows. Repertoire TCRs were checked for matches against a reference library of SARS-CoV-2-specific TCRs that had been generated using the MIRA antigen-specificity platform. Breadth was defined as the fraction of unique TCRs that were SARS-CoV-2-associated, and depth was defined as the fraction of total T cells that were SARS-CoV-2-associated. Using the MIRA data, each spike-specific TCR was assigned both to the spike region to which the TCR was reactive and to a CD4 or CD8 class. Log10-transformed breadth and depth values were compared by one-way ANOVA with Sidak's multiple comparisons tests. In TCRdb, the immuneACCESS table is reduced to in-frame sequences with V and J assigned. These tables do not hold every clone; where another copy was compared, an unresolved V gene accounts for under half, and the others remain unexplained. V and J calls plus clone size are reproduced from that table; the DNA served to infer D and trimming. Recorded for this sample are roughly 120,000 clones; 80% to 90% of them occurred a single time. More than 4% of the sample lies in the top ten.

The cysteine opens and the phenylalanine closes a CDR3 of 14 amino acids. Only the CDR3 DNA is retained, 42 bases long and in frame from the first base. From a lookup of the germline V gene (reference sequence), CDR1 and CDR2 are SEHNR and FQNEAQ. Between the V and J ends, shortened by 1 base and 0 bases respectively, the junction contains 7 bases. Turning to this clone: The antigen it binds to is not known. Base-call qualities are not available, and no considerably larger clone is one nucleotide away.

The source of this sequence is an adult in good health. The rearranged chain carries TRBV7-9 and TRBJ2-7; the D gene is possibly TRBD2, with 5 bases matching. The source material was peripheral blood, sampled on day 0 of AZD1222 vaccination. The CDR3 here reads CASSLGAGSYEQYF. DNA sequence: TGTGCCAGCAGCTTAGGGGCGGGCTCCTACGAGCAGTACTTC.